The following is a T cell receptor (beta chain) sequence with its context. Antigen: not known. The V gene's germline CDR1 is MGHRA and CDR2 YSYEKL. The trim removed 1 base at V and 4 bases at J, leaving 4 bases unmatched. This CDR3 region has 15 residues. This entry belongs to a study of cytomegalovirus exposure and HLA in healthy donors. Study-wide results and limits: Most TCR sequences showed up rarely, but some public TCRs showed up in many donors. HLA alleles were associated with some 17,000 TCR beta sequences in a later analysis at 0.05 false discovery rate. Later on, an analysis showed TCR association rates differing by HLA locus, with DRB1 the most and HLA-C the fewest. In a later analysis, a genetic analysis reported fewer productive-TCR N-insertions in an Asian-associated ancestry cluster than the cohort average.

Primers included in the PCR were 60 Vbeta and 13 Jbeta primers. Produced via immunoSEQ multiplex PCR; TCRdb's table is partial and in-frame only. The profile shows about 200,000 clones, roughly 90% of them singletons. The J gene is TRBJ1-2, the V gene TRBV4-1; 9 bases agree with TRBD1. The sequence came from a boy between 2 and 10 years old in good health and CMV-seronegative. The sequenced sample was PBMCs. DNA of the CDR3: TGCGCCAGCAGCCAAGGACAGGGGGAAGCCTATGGCTACACCTTC. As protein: CASSQGQGEAYGYTF.